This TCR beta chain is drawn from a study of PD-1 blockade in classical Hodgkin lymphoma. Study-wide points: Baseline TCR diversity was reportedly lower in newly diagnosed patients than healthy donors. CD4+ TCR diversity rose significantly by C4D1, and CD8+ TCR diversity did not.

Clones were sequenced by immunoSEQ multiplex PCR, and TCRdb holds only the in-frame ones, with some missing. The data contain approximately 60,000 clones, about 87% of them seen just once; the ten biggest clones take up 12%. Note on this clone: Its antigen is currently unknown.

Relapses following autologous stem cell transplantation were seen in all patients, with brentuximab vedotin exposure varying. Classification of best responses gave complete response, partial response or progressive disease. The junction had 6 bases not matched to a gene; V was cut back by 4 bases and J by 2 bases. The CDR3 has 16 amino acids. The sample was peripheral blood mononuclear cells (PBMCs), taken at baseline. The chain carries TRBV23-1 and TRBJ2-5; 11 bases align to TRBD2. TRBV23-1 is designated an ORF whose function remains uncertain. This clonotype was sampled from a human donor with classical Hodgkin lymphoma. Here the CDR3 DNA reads TGCGCCAGCAGTCCTTGGACTAGCGGGCCACAAGAGACCCAGTACTTC. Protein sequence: CASSPWTSGPQETQYF.